Following are 19 T cell receptor beta chains from one sample sequenced in a study of blood T cell repertoires in COVID-19. Data came from immunoSEQ multiplex PCR; TCRdb stores just in-frame clones and leaves some out. Of about 56,000 clones listed, 89% are singletons. The sample taken for sequencing was peripheral blood. The receptors were sampled from a human donor in a cohort sampled during active COVID-19.

This rearrangement joins TRBV6-1 to TRBJ1-5, with 7 bases aligning to TRBD1. This CDR3 region has 21 residues. V shed 0 bases, J shed 1 base, and the junction held 18 bases outside the gene matches. Germline lookup yields CDR1 MNHNS and CDR2 SASEGT. Here the CDR3 DNA reads TGTGCCAGCAGTGAAGCCTCAAGTTGGAGGGGGCGGGCAGTGAGCAATCAGCCCCAGCATTTT. Its protein is CASSEASSWRGRAVSNQPQHF.

The chain is built from TRBV5-1 and TRBJ2-3; 8 bases are shared with TRBD1. V shed 2 bases and J 3 bases; nucleotides not matched to a gene: 5. The CDR3 has 15 residues. The germline CDR1 and CDR2 sequences are SGHRS and YFSETQ. The CDR3 protein is CASSFTGGWTDTQYF. For the CDR3, the DNA is TGCGCCAGCAGCTTCACAGGGGGTTGGACAGATACGCAGTATTTT.

The genes are TRBV7-9 and TRBJ1-2; D is possibly TRBD1 (5 bases). Germline lookup yields CDR1 SEHNR and CDR2 FQNEAQ (reference sequence). This CDR3 has 14 amino acids. Trimming left V 1 base short and J 6 bases short, with 12 bases between. Here the CDR3 reads CASSLERQRDGYTF. In DNA form, the CDR3 reads TGTGCCAGCAGCTTAGAAAGACAGAGAGATGGCTACACCTTC. Together with reference TRBV7-9 and TRBJ1-2, the CDR3 gives the full variable domain: DTGVSQNPRHKITKRGQNVTFRCDPISEHNRLYWYRQTLGQGPEFLTYFQNEAQLEKSRLLSDRFSAERPKGSFSTLEIQRTEQGDSAMYLCASSLERQRDGYTFGSGTRLTVV.

The chain uses TRBV5-6 and TRBJ1-2, with 7 bases identical to TRBD1. CDR1 is SGHDT and CDR2 is YYEEEE in the germline V gene. This CDR3 contains 14 residues. J lost 9 bases, V lost 1 base, and 9 bases had no gene match. CDR3 coding DNA: TGTGCCAGCAGCTTGCTAATGACAGGGATGCGCTACACCTTC. Its protein product is CASSLLMTGMRYTF.

This rearrangement joins TRBV5-4 to TRBJ2-1; 10 bases match TRBD2. The CDR3 is 15 amino acids. The ends lost 1 base at V and 9 bases at J; junction bases unmatched: 7. CDR1 and CDR2 from the germline V gene are SGHNT and YYREEE (reference sequence). CDR3 residues: CASSLKLAGVVEQFF. Here the CDR3 DNA reads TGTGCCAGCAGCTTGAAGCTAGCGGGGGTTGTTGAGCAGTTCTTC.

The chain uses TRBV6-2 or TRBV6-3 and TRBJ1-2; D gene unclear. V lost 2 bases to trimming and J lost 3 bases, with 7 bases between them. This CDR3 spans 13 amino acids. Looked up from germline, CDR1 is MNHEY and CDR2 is SVGEGT. CDR3 sequence: CASSYGGDYGYTF. CDR3 sequence (DNA): TGTGCCAGCAGTTACGGCGGAGACTATGGCTACACCTTC.

The J gene is TRBJ2-7, the V gene TRBV7-2, with TRBD2 matching 14 bases. The germline V gene encodes CDR1 SGHTA and CDR2 FQGNSA. This CDR3 is built from 14 residues. Unmatched junction bases numbered 0, after V lost 5 bases and J lost 3 bases. The CDR3 loop is CASSGTSGGYEQYF. The CDR3 DNA sequence: TGTGCCAGCAGCGGGACTAGCGGGGGCTACGAGCAGTACTTC.

The rearrangement links TRBV2 to TRBJ2-5; D unresolved. V was pared by 1 base and J by 1 base, with 7 bases between. Germline V lookup: CDR1 SNHLY, CDR2 FYNNEI. This CDR3 comprises 14 residues. Written as DNA, the CDR3 is TGTGCCAGCAGTGAAGTACAGTCCCAAGAGACCCAGTACTTC. Translating it yields CASSEVQSQETQYF.

The CDR3 sequence is CASSYRGEQYF. For the CDR3, the DNA is TGTGCCAGCAGCTATAGGGGGGAGCAGTACTTC. V gene TRBV7-8 combines with J gene TRBJ2-7; possibly TRBD1 for D (6 bases). Germline CDR1 SGHVS, CDR2 FQNEAQ. This CDR3 is built from 11 residues. Trimming removed 4 bases at V and 7 bases at J, with 8 bases between.

The chain combines TRBV27 with TRBJ2-7; tentatively, D is TRBD1 (6 bases). Germline loops: CDR1 MNHEY, CDR2 SMNVEV (reference sequence). The CDR3 runs to 13 residues. Trimming cost V 6 bases and J 5 bases, with 14 bases left between them. The CDR3 DNA follows: TGTGCCAGCAGCCTAACAGGGAATAACGAGCAGTACTTC. It yields the protein CASSLTGNNEQYF.

The V gene is TRBV5-1, the J gene TRBJ2-1, with D maybe TRBD2 (6 bases). The ends were cut back, 4 bases at V and 3 bases at J, with 11 bases in the middle. The CDR3 loop spans 14 amino acids. Germline lookup yields CDR1 SGHRS and CDR2 YFSETQ. CDR3 nucleotides: TGCGCCAGCAGCGGCGGGACGGTCTACAATGAGCAGTTCTTC. Protein sequence: CASSGGTVYNEQFF.

V and J are TRBV6-5 and TRBJ2-7; D ambiguous. V was pared by 7 bases and J by 2 bases, with 15 bases between. The germline CDR1 and CDR2 sequences are MNHEY and SVGAGI. This CDR3 region has 14 residues. CDR3 region: CASKPPLATYEQYF. The CDR3 DNA is TGTGCCAGCAAACCTCCTCTGGCCACCTACGAGCAGTACTTC.

The rearrangement links TRBV5-1 to TRBJ2-3; 10 positions match TRBD1. CDR3 size: 16 residues. Unmatched junction bases numbered 7, after V lost 4 bases and J lost 2 bases. Germline assignment: CDR1 SGHRS and CDR2 YFSETQ. CDR3 amino acids: CASSGRDRGLTDTQYF. The CDR3 DNA reads as TGCGCCAGCAGCGGACGGGACAGGGGCCTCACAGATACGCAGTATTTT.

This chain uses TRBV5-1 with TRBJ1-1; D is possibly TRBD1 (6 bases). From germline, CDR1 is SGHRS and CDR2 YFSETQ. This CDR3 has 16 amino acids. The V end was cut by 4 bases, the J end by 6 bases, with 22 bases between. This CDR3 reads CASSPMRAGAGSEAFF. The CDR3 nucleotides are TGCGCCAGCAGCCCCATGAGGGCAGGGGCTGGGTCTGAAGCTTTCTTT.

The chain links TRBV19 to TRBJ1-5; TRBD1 matches at 8 bases. The CDR3 is made up of 19 amino acids. V trimming: 6 bases; J trimming: 6 bases; junction bases outside the gene matches: 22. Germline V gene lookup returns CDR1 LNHDA and CDR2 SQIVND (reference sequence). Written as DNA, the CDR3 is TGTGCCAGTAGCCCAGCCTGGGACAGGCTCGGGGGGTGGACTCAGCCCCAGCATTTT. The encoded protein is CASSPAWDRLGGWTQPQHF.

The genes are TRBV7-9 and TRBJ1-6; TRBD1 is a possible D gene (6 bases). Looked up from germline, CDR1 is SEHNR and CDR2 is FQNEAQ (reference sequence). The CDR3 covers 16 residues. V was pared by 4 bases and J by 2 bases, with 12 bases between. CDR3 DNA sequence: TGTGCCAGCAGCTCTCTCCGGGACACCTATAATTCACCCCTCCACTTT. Translation: CASSSLRDTYNSPLHF. Full variable domain (missing parts from reference TRBV7-9 and TRBJ1-6): DTGVSQNPRHKITKRGQNVTFRCDPISEHNRLYWYRQTLGQGPEFLTYFQNEAQLEKSRLLSDRFSAERPKGSFSTLEIQRTEQGDSAMYLCASSSLRDTYNSPLHFGNGTRLTVT.

J is TRBJ2-7 and V is TRBV19, with a possible D match to TRBD1 (6 bases). This CDR3 spans 14 amino acids. V shed 0 bases and J shed 0 bases, with 6 bases lying between them. CDR1 LNHDA and CDR2 SQIVND come from the germline V gene (reference sequence). The CDR3 nucleotides are TGTGCCAGTAGTATAGAGGACAGCTCCTACGAGCAGTACTTC. Encoded protein: CASSIEDSSYEQYF.

The V call is TRBV6-2 or TRBV6-3, the J call TRBJ2-3; 9 positions agree with TRBD2. V was pared by 1 base and J by 2 bases, with 7 bases of the junction left unmatched. The CDR3 extends over 17 amino acids. Per germline, CDR1 MNHEY and CDR2 SVGEGT. The CDR3 sequence is CASSYLASGELTDTQYF. The CDR3 coding sequence is TGTGCCAGCAGTTACTTGGCTAGCGGGGAACTCACAGATACGCAGTATTTT.

The chain recombines TRBV3-1 (or the pseudogene TRBV3-2) with TRBJ1-1; tentative D call: TRBD1 (5 bases). Per germline, CDR1 LGHDT and CDR2 YNNKEL (reference sequence). V lost 1 base and J lost 3, with 12 bases in between. This CDR3 contains 15 residues. CDR3 amino acids: CASSQGAGWDTEAFF. CDR3 DNA sequence: TGTGCCAGCAGCCAAGGCGCAGGGTGGGACACTGAAGCTTTCTTT.